Listed below are T cell receptor beta chains from one sample, sequenced in a study of blood T cell repertoires in COVID-19. Assay used: immunoSEQ multiplex PCR; TCRdb lists only in-frame clones, some missing. The sample has 450,000 or so clones; 70% to 90% are singletons. Sequencing was performed on peripheral blood. The receptor source for this set is a man between 18 and 29 years old with COVID-19, enrolled during active disease. CDR3s include the opening cysteine and the closing phenylalanine or tryptophan. Fields, in order: D gene, J gene, V gene, clone size, CDR3 protein, CDR3 DNA. The D gene is left open where the match is weak. Clone size is not always given. Where it is, it says once, few, many or a class for expanded clones.

-	TRBJ2-3	TRBV15	-	CATSREVTRADTQYF	TGTGCCACCAGCAGAGAGGTTACTAGGGCAGATACGCAGTATTTT
-	TRBJ1-1	TRBV19	-	CASSIPGHSLNTEAFF	TGTGCCAGTTCCATCCCGGGACACAGTTTGAACACTGAAGCTTTCTTT
-	TRBJ2-3	TRBV19	-	CASRAGANTDTQYF	TGTGCCAGTAGAGCAGGGGCCAACACAGATACGCAGTATTTT
TRBD1	TRBJ2-4	TRBV5-1	-	CASSEETGAGARDIQYF	TGCGCCAGCAGCGAAGAAACAGGGGCAGGCGCTCGGGACATTCAGTACTTC
-	TRBJ1-1	TRBV6-2/TRBV6-3	-	CASSYSKGVKNTEAFF	TGTGCCAGCAGTTACTCGAAAGGGGTTAAGAACACTGAAGCTTTCTTT
-	TRBJ1-4	TRBV5-1	-	CASSLLPVTAPTNEKLFF	TGCGCCAGCAGCTTACTTCCTGTGACAGCCCCAACTAATGAAAAACTGTTTTTT
-	TRBJ1-2	TRBV6-5	-	CASSTLEGASGYTF	TGTGCCAGCAGTACATTAGAGGGAGCTTCTGGCTACACCTTC
-	TRBJ1-2	TRBV13	-	CASSLGTASNYGYTF	TGTGCCAGCAGCTTAGGGACAGCCAGTAACTATGGCTACACCTTC
-	TRBJ1-1	TRBV20-1	-	CSASKPSGDTEAFF	TGCAGTGCTAGTAAACCCTCAGGGGACACTGAAGCTTTCTTT
-	TRBJ1-5	TRBV18	once	CASSGARDQPQHF	TGTGCCAGCTCAGGGGCCAGGGATCAGCCCCAGCATTTT
-	TRBJ2-6	TRBV29-1	-	CSVAGYSGANVLTF	TGCAGCGTTGCAGGTTACTCTGGGGCCAACGTCCTGACTTTC
TRBD2	TRBJ2-1	TRBV5-4	-	CASSLDSGSPNEQFF	TGTGCCAGCAGCTTGGATAGCGGGAGTCCGAATGAGCAGTTCTTC
TRBD1	TRBJ2-7	TRBV27	-	CASSLSSRTGRTYEQYF	TGTGCCAGCAGTTTATCGAGCAGGACAGGGAGGACCTACGAGCAGTACTTC
-	TRBJ1-2	TRBV7-9	-	CASSLAGRDGGYTF	TGTGCCAGCAGCTTAGCGGGCAGGGATGGCGGCTACACCTTC
-	TRBJ1-3	TRBV5-6	-	CASSLVPGGAGNTIYF	TGTGCCAGCAGCTTGGTACCGGGGGGCGCTGGAAACACCATATATTTT
-	TRBJ2-6	TRBV5-4	-	CASSPGAASGANVLTF	TGTGCCAGCAGCCCGGGAGCGGCCTCTGGGGCCAACGTCCTGACTTTC
TRBD1	TRBJ2-2	TRBV11-2	-	CASSLGTGGMRELFF	TGTGCCAGCAGCCTCGGGACAGGGGGCATGAGGGAGCTGTTTTTT
-	TRBJ1-2	TRBV2	-	CASSVGQGNGYTF	TGTGCCAGCAGTGTAGGGCAGGGGAACGGCTACACCTTC
TRBD2	TRBJ2-3	TRBV3-1/TRBV3-2	-	CASSQEGGTSGTSTDTQYF	TGTGCCAGCAGCCAAGAAGGTGGGACTAGCGGGACTAGCACAGATACGCAGTATTTT
TRBD2	TRBJ2-1	TRBV6-5	few	CASLGLAVINEQFF	TGTGCCAGCCTCGGACTAGCGGTAATCAATGAGCAGTTCTTC
TRBD2	TRBJ2-7	TRBV27	-	CASSLRTSGRPSEQYF	TGTGCCAGCAGTTTAAGGACTAGCGGGAGACCTAGCGAGCAGTACTTC
TRBD2	TRBJ2-5	TRBV5-6	few	CASSSPMGLAGDRETQYF	TGTGCCAGCAGCTCGCCAATGGGACTAGCGGGGGATCGAGAGACCCAGTACTTC
TRBD2	TRBJ2-1	TRBV13	-	CASSPRLAANEQFF	TGTGCCAGCAGCCCCAGACTAGCGGCCAATGAGCAGTTCTTC
TRBD1	TRBJ1-4	TRBV6-5	-	CASSRDRREKLFF	TGTGCCAGCAGCCGGGACAGGAGAGAAAAACTGTTTTTT
-	TRBJ2-7	TRBV7-9	-	CASSLARVYDEQYF	TGTGCCAGCAGCTTAGCCAGGGTCTACGACGAGCAGTACTTC
-	TRBJ1-1	TRBV7-9	-	CASSLPGGTEAFF	TGTGCCAGCAGCTTACCTGGGGGGACTGAAGCTTTCTTT
-	TRBJ2-1	TRBV14	-	CASSQVRGTVYNEQFF	TGTGCCAGCAGCCAAGTCCGCGGGACTGTCTACAATGAGCAGTTCTTC
TRBD1	TRBJ2-7	TRBV7-9	-	CASSQRDTPDRGSSYEQYF	TGTGCCAGCAGCCAACGCGATACCCCGGACAGGGGCAGCTCCTACGAGCAGTACTTC
-	TRBJ1-3	TRBV5-4	-	CASSQVYGTLTSGNTIYF	TGTGCCAGCAGCCAGGTTTACGGGACTCTGACCTCTGGAAACACCATATATTTT
-	TRBJ1-4	TRBV12-5	-	CASGLVGNMELFF	TGTGCTAGTGGTTTGGTGGGCAATATGGAACTGTTTTTT
-	TRBJ2-7	TRBV5-1	-	CASSPDRFPYEQYF	TGCGCCAGCAGCCCCGACAGGTTCCCCTACGAGCAGTACTTC
TRBD2	TRBJ2-3	TRBV7-6	once	CASSLVAGGAADTQYF	TGTGCCAGCAGCTTGGTGGCGGGGGGGGCAGCAGATACGCAGTATTTT
-	TRBJ2-1	TRBV12-3/TRBV12-4	-	CASSSLYNEQFF	TGTGCCAGCAGTTCTCTCTACAATGAGCAGTTCTTC
TRBD2	TRBJ2-1	TRBV15	-	CATSRDLSGGRGFF	TGTGCCACCAGCAGAGACCTTAGCGGGGGCCGGGGGTTCTTC
-	TRBJ2-7	TRBV6-6	-	CASTPDGPTSYEQYF	TGTGCCAGCACCCCCGATGGGCCTACCTCCTACGAGCAGTACTTC
-	TRBJ2-1	TRBV7-9	-	CASSTKTEDSYNEQFF	TGTGCCAGCAGCACCAAGACTGAGGACTCCTACAATGAGCAGTTCTTC
-	TRBJ2-7	TRBV5-1	-	CASRVGLAREQYF	TGCGCCAGCAGAGTGGGCCTCGCAAGAGAGCAGTACTTC
-	TRBJ2-5	TRBV2	-	CASTQETQYF	TGTGCCAGCACGCAGGAGACCCAGTACTTC
TRBD1	TRBJ2-6	TRBV7-9	-	CASSGDRDGTGANVLTF	TGTGCCAGCAGCGGAGACAGGGACGGGACTGGGGCCAACGTCCTGACTTTC
-	TRBJ2-2	TRBV11-3	-	CASSSHRRGLGTGELFF	TGTGCCAGCAGCTCCCACAGGCGGGGGCTGGGAACCGGGGAGCTGTTTTTT
-	TRBJ1-1	TRBV3-1/TRBV3-2	-	CASSPRGGDTEAFF	TGTGCCAGCAGCCCACGAGGGGGGGACACTGAAGCTTTCTTT